These T cell receptor beta chains were read from a single sample in a study of blood T cell repertoires in COVID-19. Measured with immunoSEQ multiplex PCR; TCRdb has only the in-frame clones, and not every one. The table includes approximately 120,000 clones, about four fifths detected once. The sequenced sample consisted of peripheral blood. These receptors all come from a man in his sixties with acute or convalescent COVID-19. Each CDR3 is given with its conserved first and last residue. Fields, in order: clone size, V gene, D gene, J gene, CDR3 protein, CDR3 DNA. The D gene is left open where the match is weak. Clone size is shown for a subset of rows, as once, few, many or a class of expanded clone.

size: .; V: TRBV7-3; D: TRBD2; J: TRBJ2-1; CDR3: CASSLSGSGRNNEQFF; DNA: TGTGCCAGCAGCTTATCCGGTAGCGGGAGGAACAATGAGCAGTTCTTC
size: .; V: TRBV29-1; D: .; J: TRBJ1-2; CDR3: CSVTGPGYGYTF; DNA: TGCAGCGTCACAGGGCCGGGCTATGGCTACACCTTC
size: .; V: TRBV3-1/TRBV3-2; D: TRBD2; J: TRBJ2-1; CDR3: CASSHGLAGGGYNEQFF; DNA: TGTGCCAGCAGCCACGGACTAGCGGGAGGAGGCTACAATGAGCAGTTCTTC
size: .; V: TRBV3-1/TRBV3-2; D: .; J: TRBJ1-1; CDR3: CASRARPLTEAFF; DNA: TGTGCCAGCAGAGCCCGCCCCCTCACTGAAGCTTTCTTT
size: .; V: TRBV6-6; D: TRBD1; J: TRBJ1-6; CDR3: CASSYGPTGGSPLHF; DNA: TGTGCCAGCAGTTACGGTCCGACAGGGGGTTCACCCCTCCACTTT
size: .; V: TRBV10-3; D: .; J: TRBJ1-4; CDR3: CAISGGSNEKLFF; DNA: TGTGCCATCAGTGGGGGCAGTAATGAAAAACTGTTTTTT
size: few; V: TRBV7-3; D: .; J: TRBJ2-7; CDR3: CASSLSIQAPHEQYF; DNA: TGTGCCAGCAGCTTAAGTATCCAAGCCCCCCACGAGCAGTACTTC
size: .; V: TRBV2; D: .; J: TRBJ1-2; CDR3: CASSADRLNYGYTF; DNA: TGTGCCAGCAGTGCTGACAGGTTGAACTATGGCTACACCTTC
size: .; V: TRBV7-2; D: TRBD1; J: TRBJ2-1; CDR3: CASSLRQGTYNEQFF; DNA: TGTGCCAGCAGCCTGAGACAGGGTACTTACAATGAGCAGTTCTTC
size: .; V: TRBV7-2; D: TRBD1; J: TRBJ1-1; CDR3: CASSLTGGVNTEAFF; DNA: TGTGCCAGCAGCTTGACAGGGGGCGTGAACACTGAAGCTTTCTTT